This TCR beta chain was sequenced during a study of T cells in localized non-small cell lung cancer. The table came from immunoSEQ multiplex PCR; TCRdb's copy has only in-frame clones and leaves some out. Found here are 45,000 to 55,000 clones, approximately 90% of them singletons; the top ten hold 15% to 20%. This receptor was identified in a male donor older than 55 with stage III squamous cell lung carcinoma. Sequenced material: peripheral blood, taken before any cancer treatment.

This CDR3 reads CASSDRGRNLYEQYF. For the CDR3, the DNA is TGTGCCAGCAGTGACAGGGGGCGAAATCTCTACGAGCAGTACTTC. This chain links TRBV6-6 with TRBJ2-7; 10 positions match TRBD1. The V and J ends lost 5 bases and 3 bases, in that order; junction bases with no gene match: 7. CDR1 is MNHNY and CDR2 is SVGAGI in the germline V gene (reference sequence). The CDR3 sequence is 15 residues long.